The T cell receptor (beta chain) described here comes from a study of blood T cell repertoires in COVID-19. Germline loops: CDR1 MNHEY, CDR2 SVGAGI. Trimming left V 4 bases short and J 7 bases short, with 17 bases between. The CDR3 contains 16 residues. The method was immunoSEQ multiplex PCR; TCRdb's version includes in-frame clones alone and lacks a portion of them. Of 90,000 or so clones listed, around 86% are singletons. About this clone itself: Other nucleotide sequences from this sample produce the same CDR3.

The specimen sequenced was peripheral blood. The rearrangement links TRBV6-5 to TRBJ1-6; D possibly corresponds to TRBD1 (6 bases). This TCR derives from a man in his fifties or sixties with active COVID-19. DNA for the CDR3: TGTGCCAGCAGTTCCCCCGGGGGGCAGGGGAATTCACCCCTCCACTTT. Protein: CASSSPGGQGNSPLHF.